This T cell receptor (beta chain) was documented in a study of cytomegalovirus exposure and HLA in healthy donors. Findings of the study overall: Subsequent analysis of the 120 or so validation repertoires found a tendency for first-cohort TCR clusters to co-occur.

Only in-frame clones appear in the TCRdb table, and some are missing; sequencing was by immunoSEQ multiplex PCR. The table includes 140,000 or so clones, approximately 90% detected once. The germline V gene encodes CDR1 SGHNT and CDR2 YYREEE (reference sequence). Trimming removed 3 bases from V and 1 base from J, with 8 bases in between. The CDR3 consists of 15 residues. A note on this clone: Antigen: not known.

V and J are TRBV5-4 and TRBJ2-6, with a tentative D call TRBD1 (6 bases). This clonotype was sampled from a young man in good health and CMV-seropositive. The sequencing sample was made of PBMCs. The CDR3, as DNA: TGTGCCAGCAGCTCGGGACAATCTGGGGCCAACGTCCTGACTTTC. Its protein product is CASSSGQSGANVLTF.